This TCR beta chain is from a study of blood T cell repertoires in COVID-19. The CDR3 length is 14 residues. V was trimmed by 6 bases and J by 2 bases, leaving 14 bases between them. Germline V CDR1 and CDR2: KGHSH, LQKENI. Repertoires were generated with immunoSEQ multiplex PCR, while TCRdb's copy carries only in-frame clones and drops some. The sample contains 150,000 to 250,000 clones, around four fifths of which appear only once. The sequenced material came from peripheral blood. V and J are TRBV18 and TRBJ2-7; D is perhaps TRBD1 (5 bases). This TCR was recovered from a human donor with acute or convalescent COVID-19. The donor label of this sample is uncertain. The CDR3 reads CASSFDSQPYEQYF. The CDR3 DNA reads as TGTGCCAGCTCGTTCGACAGCCAACCCTACGAGCAGTACTTC.